This T cell receptor beta chain is drawn from a study of response to subunit inactivated influenza vaccine. TCRdb re-derived calls from the RT-PCR reads in MiXCR, one entry per CDR3 protein. The table records 170,000 or so distinct CDR3 sequences, about 10% of them present only once. The germline V gene has CDR1 WNHNN and CDR2 SYGVQD (reference sequence). This CDR3 comprises 14 residues. V was trimmed by 4 bases and J by 5 bases, leaving 11 bases between them. The sequence came from a man aged 50-75 years who received an inactivated influenza vaccine. This chain links TRBV10-1 with TRBJ2-2, with D possibly TRBD1 on 5 matching bases. Sequencing used CD8+ T cells sorted from PBMCs, obtained approximately 25 months after vaccination. CDR3 protein: CASSGPPGTGELFF. CDR3 DNA: TGCGCCAGCAGTGGACCCCCAGGGACCGGGGAGCTGTTTTTT.